The rows below give T cell receptor beta chains drawn from one sample of a study of blood T cell repertoires in COVID-19. Assay: immunoSEQ multiplex PCR; the TCRdb copy retains only in-frame clones and omits some. The top ten hold 0.86% of the sample, which has 350,000 to 400,000 clones, roughly nine tenths seen once. Sample: PBMCs or T cells enriched from blood (not recorded which). The origin of the receptors is a woman aged 40 to 55 who had been exposed to COVID-19. Each CDR3 is given with its conserved first and last residue. The D gene is left open where the match is weak. Only some rows state a clone size, as once, few, many or a class for expanded clones.

clone size	V gene	J gene	D gene	CDR3 DNA	CDR3 protein
-	TRBV11-2	TRBJ1-2	-	TGTGCCAGCAGCCCGGGGGGGCACTATGGCTACACCTTC	CASSPGGHYGYTF
-	TRBV10-1	TRBJ2-1	-	TGCGCCAGCAGTGAGATAGGGCAGTCCGGGGGAAATGAGCAGTTCTTC	CASSEIGQSGGNEQFF
-	TRBV27	TRBJ1-4	-	TGTGCCAGCAGTCCGGGGGGGCGAGGGGAAAAACTGTTTTTT	CASSPGGRGEKLFF
-	TRBV5-1	TRBJ1-2	-	TGCGCCAGCAGCTTGGAACAGGGTTTTAATGGCTACACCTTC	CASSLEQGFNGYTF
-	TRBV19	TRBJ2-1	TRBD1	TGTGCCAGTAGTCCAGGGACAGGCGCCTACAATGAGCAGTTCTTC	CASSPGTGAYNEQFF
-	TRBV12-3/TRBV12-4	TRBJ2-7	TRBD1	TGTGCCAGCAGTGCACAGGGGCCCTACGAGCAGTACTTC	CASSAQGPYEQYF
-	TRBV19	TRBJ1-2	-	TGTGCCAGTAGTCCCCGGGACATCGATGGCTACACCTTC	CASSPRDIDGYTF
-	TRBV6-1	TRBJ1-6	TRBD1	TGTGCCAGCAGTGCTACACCGGGACAGAGGAATTCACCCCTCCACTTT	CASSATPGQRNSPLHF
-	TRBV4-1	TRBJ1-1	TRBD1	TGCGCCAGCAGCCAGACGCCCAGGGGGCTGGCGGATGAAGCTTTCTTT	CASSQTPRGLADEAFF
few	TRBV10-1	TRBJ1-1	-	TGCGCCAGCGGGATGGGGGGGGTTAGCACTGAAGCTTTCTTT	CASGMGGVSTEAFF
once	TRBV19	TRBJ2-1	TRBD2	TGTGCCAGTAAGGCGGGGGGGCCTGTACATGAGCAGTTCTTC	CASKAGGPVHEQFF
once	TRBV27	TRBJ2-7	-	TGTGCCAGCAGTTCCCACCTCGGTTGGGCAGACAGGTCCCACGAGCAGTACTTC	CASSSHLGWADRSHEQYF
-	TRBV10-3	TRBJ2-7	TRBD2	TGTGCCATCAACCAGGGACTAGCGGGAGGGCACGAGCAGTACTTC	CAINQGLAGGHEQYF
-	TRBV24-1	TRBJ1-1	-	TGTGCCACCAGTGGGGGGGGCACTGAAGCTTTCTTT	CATSGGGTEAFF
-	TRBV4-3	TRBJ1-6	-	TGCGCCAGCAGCCAAGATCTTACAGTGGATTCACCCCTCCACTTT	CASSQDLTVDSPLHF
-	TRBV29-1	TRBJ1-2	-	TGCAGCGTTGAAGGTGGCACCCTCTATGGCTACACCTTC	CSVEGGTLYGYTF
-	TRBV6-5	TRBJ1-1	TRBD1	TGTGCCAACACACGGGACAGTGCCACTGAAGCTTTCTTT	CANTRDSATEAFF
-	TRBV5-4	TRBJ2-1	TRBD1	TGTGCCAGCAGCTTGGAACTCCCGGGACAGGACAATGAGCAGTTCTTC	CASSLELPGQDNEQFF
-	TRBV29-1	TRBJ1-2	-	TGCAGCGTTGGCGGGGGCTCAGTTAACTATGGCTACACCTTC	CSVGGGSVNYGYTF
-	TRBV5-5	TRBJ1-4	-	TGTGCCAGCAGGATAACAGGGACTAATGAAAAACTGTTTTTT	CASRITGTNEKLFF
-	TRBV12-3/TRBV12-4	TRBJ2-3	-	TGTGCCAGCAGTTTCATCGATACGCAGTATTTT	CASSFIDTQYF
-	TRBV24-1	TRBJ2-1	-	TGTGCCACCAGGGGCAGGAAGAATGAGCAGTTCTTC	CATRGRKNEQFF
few	TRBV7-6	TRBJ1-6	TRBD1	TGTGCCAGCAGCTTGACAGGGGGCGGATCACCCCTCCACTTT	CASSLTGGGSPLHF
-	TRBV7-9	TRBJ2-1	TRBD2	TGTGCCAGCAGCTTAAACCAGCGGGGGACCAATGAGCAGTTCTTC	CASSLNQRGTNEQFF
-	TRBV21-1	TRBJ1-4	-	TGTGCCAGCAGCAAAGCGGGGGCAGCCCTCCATGAAAAACTGTTTTTT	CASSKAGAALHEKLFF
-	TRBV5-4	TRBJ1-1	-	TGTGCCAGCAGCTTGGATAGGGGGAGCGGAGCTTTCTTT	CASSLDRGSGAFF
once	TRBV19	TRBJ1-5	-	TGTGCCAGTAGCCGGGACACAACGAGAGGCAATCAGCCCCAGCATTTT	CASSRDTTRGNQPQHF
-	TRBV24-1	TRBJ1-2	TRBD1	TGTGCCACCTCGCCGGGACAGGGAAGCGGCTACACCTTC	CATSPGQGSGYTF
-	TRBV5-5	TRBJ1-4	-	TGTGCCAGCAGCTTGGAGCCTAGAGAACTGTTTTTT	CASSLEPRELFF
-	TRBV30	TRBJ2-7	TRBD2	TGTGCAGGACGGCGGGAGGGCCTACACGAGCAGTACTTC	CAGRREGLHEQYF
few	TRBV5-1	TRBJ1-2	-	TGCGCCAGCAGCTTGGGGACACTTGTGGAAGGCTATGGCTACACCTTC	CASSLGTLVEGYGYTF
-	TRBV2	TRBJ2-7	TRBD1	TGTGCCAGCAGCGGGACAGGGATCGAGCAGTACTTC	CASSGTGIEQYF
-	TRBV19	TRBJ1-6	TRBD1	TGTGGAGCCGGGACAGATAATTCACCCCTCCACTTT	CGAGTDNSPLHF
-	TRBV7-9	TRBJ2-5	-	TGTGCCAGCAGCTTAGAATCAGGGTTTGAGACCCAGTACTTC	CASSLESGFETQYF
-	TRBV6-2/TRBV6-3	TRBJ1-2	-	TGTGCCAGCAGTTACGGCGGGGGGCACTATGGCTACACCTTC	CASSYGGGHYGYTF
-	TRBV7-9	TRBJ1-1	-	TGTGCCAGCAGCGTACAGACAGTAAACACTGAAGCTTTCTTT	CASSVQTVNTEAFF
-	TRBV5-6	TRBJ1-1	-	TGTGCCAGCAGCTTGGCCGGGGTCGCCAACACTGAAGCTTTCTTT	CASSLAGVANTEAFF
-	TRBV30	TRBJ1-1	-	TGTGCCTGGAAATCTGGGCATAGTGAAGCTTTCTTT	CAWKSGHSEAFF
-	TRBV19	TRBJ1-1	-	TGTGCCAGTAGAAAGCAAACAGGGAACACTGAAGCTTTCTTT	CASRKQTGNTEAFF
-	TRBV15	TRBJ2-2	-	TGTGCCACCAGCAGAGCGAACCTACCGCTCCGACTAGTCCCCTTCACCGGGGAGCTGTTTTTT	CATSRANLPLRLVPFTGELFF
-	TRBV30	TRBJ2-1	-	TGTGCCTGGAGGGGGCCCGGCCATGGGCAGTTCTTC	CAWRGPGHGQFF
-	TRBV29-1	TRBJ1-1	-	TGCAGCGTTGCAGGGTTGAACACTGAAGCTTTCTTT	CSVAGLNTEAFF
-	TRBV19	TRBJ1-2	-	TGTGCCAGTAGTGTTGGGGAGGGCAGCTATGGCTACACCTTC	CASSVGEGSYGYTF
-	TRBV7-2	TRBJ2-1	-	TGTGCCAGCAGCTTATCGCGGAACAATGAGCAGTTCTTC	CASSLSRNNEQFF
-	TRBV19	TRBJ1-2	-	TGTGCCAGTAGTATAGAGAGGGCAGGGGCAAAGTACTATGGCTACACCTTC	CASSIERAGAKYYGYTF
-	TRBV19	TRBJ2-5	TRBD2	TGTGCCAGTAGTAAGGGGGGACTAGCCGGGGAGACCCAGTACTTC	CASSKGGLAGETQYF
once	TRBV6-5	TRBJ1-6	TRBD1	TGTGCCAGCAGTTACGACAGGGTCGGTTCACCCCTCCACTTT	CASSYDRVGSPLHF
-	TRBV19	TRBJ1-5	-	TGTGCCAGTAGTATAGATACCCGAGGAGGCAATCAGCCCCAGCATTTT	CASSIDTRGGNQPQHF
-	TRBV11-3	TRBJ1-5	TRBD1	TGTGCCAGCAGCTTAGTCGGACAGGGGAAGCAGCCCCAGCATTTT	CASSLVGQGKQPQHF
-	TRBV5-8	TRBJ2-3	TRBD1	TGTGCCAGCAGCTCATGGACAGGGGGCGCAGATACGCAGTATTTT	CASSSWTGGADTQYF
many	TRBV11-3	TRBJ1-2	-	TGTGCCAGCAGCTCTCAACGACTCTCTAACTATGGCTACACCTTC	CASSSQRLSNYGYTF